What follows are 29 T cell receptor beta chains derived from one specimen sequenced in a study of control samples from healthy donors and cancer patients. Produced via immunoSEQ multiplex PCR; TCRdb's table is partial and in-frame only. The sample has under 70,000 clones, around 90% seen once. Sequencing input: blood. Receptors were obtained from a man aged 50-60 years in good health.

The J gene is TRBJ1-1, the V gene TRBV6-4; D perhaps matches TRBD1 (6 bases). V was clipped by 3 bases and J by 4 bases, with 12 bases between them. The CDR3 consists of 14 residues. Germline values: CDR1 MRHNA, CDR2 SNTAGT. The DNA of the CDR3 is TGTGCCAGCAGTGAACACGCAGGGGTCACTGAAGCTTTCTTT. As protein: CASSEHAGVTEAFF.

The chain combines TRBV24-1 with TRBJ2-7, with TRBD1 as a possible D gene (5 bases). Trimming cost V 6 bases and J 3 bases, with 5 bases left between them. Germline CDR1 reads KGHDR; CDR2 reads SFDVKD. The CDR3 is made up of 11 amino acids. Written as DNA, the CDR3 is TGTGCCACCAGTAGGGGCTACGAGCAGTACTTC. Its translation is CATSRGYEQYF.

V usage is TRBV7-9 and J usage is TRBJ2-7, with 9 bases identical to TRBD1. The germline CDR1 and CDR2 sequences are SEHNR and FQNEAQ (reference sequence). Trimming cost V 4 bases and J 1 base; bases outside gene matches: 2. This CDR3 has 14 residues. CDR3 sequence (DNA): TGTGCCAGCAGCTCCGGGACAGGGTCCTACGAGCAGTACTTC. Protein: CASSSGTGSYEQYF.

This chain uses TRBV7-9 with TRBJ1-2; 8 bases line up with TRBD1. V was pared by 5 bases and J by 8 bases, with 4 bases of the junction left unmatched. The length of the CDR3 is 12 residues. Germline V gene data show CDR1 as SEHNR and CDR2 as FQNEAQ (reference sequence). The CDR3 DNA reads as TGTGCCAGCAGCCCTAGGGACAGGGGCTACACCTTC. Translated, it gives CASSPRDRGYTF.

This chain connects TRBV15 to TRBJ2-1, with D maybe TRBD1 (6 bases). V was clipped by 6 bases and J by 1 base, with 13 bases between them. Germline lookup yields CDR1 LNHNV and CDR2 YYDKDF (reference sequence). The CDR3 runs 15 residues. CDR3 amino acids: CATSTGQLSYNEQFF. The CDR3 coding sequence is TGTGCCACCAGTACGGGACAACTGTCCTACAATGAGCAGTTCTTC.

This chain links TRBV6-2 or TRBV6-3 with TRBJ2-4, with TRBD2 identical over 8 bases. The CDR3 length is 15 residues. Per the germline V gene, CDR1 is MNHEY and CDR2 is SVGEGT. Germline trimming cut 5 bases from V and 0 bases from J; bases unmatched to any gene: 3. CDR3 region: CASSRAGVAKNIQYF. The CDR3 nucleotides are TGTGCCAGCAGTCGAGCGGGGGTAGCCAAAAACATTCAGTACTTC.

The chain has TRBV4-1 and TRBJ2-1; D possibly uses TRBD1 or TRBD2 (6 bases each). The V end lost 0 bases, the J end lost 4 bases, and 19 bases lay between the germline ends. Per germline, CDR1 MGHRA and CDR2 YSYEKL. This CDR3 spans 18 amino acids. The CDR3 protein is CASSQDGGPGVWYNEQFF. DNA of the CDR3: TGCGCCAGCAGCCAAGATGGGGGGCCGGGAGTTTGGTACAATGAGCAGTTCTTC.

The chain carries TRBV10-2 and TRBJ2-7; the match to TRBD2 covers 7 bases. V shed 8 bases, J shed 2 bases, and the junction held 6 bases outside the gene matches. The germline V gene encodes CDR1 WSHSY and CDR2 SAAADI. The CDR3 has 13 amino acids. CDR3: CASRAGLTYEQYF. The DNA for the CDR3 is TGCGCCAGCCGAGCGGGACTGACCTACGAGCAGTACTTC.

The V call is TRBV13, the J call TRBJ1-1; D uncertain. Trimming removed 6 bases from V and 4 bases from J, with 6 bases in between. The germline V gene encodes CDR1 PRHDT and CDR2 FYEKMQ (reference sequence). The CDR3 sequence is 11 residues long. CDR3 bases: TGTGCCAGCAGTCGGAGCACTGAAGCTTTCTTT. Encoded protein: CASSRSTEAFF.

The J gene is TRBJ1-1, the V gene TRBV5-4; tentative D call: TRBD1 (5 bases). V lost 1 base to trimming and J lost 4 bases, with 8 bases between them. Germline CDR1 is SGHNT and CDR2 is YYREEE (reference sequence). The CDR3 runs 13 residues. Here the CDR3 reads CASSLQGSTEAFF. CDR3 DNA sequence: TGTGCCAGCAGCTTGCAGGGATCCACTGAAGCTTTCTTT.

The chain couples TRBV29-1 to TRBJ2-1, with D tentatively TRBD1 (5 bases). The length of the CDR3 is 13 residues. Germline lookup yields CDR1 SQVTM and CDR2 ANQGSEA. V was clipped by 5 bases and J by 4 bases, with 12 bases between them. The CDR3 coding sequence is TGCAGCGTTTTCCCGCAGGGATACAATGAGCAGTTCTTC. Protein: CSVFPQGYNEQFF.

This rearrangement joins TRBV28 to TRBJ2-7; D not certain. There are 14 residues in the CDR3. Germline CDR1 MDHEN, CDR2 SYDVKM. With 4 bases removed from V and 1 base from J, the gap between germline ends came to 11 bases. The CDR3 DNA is TGTGCCAGCAGTTACCGACACCAATCCTACGAGCAGTACTTC. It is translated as CASSYRHQSYEQYF.

The CDR3, as DNA: TGTGCCAGCAGCGTAGCGGGAGGGCCATCCTACGAGCAGTACTTC. It codes for CASSVAGGPSYEQYF. J is TRBJ2-7 and V is TRBV9, with 8 bases lining up with TRBD2. V lost 0 bases to trimming and J lost 1 base; unmatched junction nucleotides: 3. The CDR3 is 15 amino acids. Germline V lookup: CDR1 SGDLS, CDR2 YYNGEE. Variable domain in full (rest from reference TRBV9 and TRBJ2-7): DSGVTQTPKHLITATGQRVTLRCSPRSGDLSVYWYQQSLDQGLQFLIQYYNGEERAKGNILERFSAQQFPDLHSELNLSSLELGDSALYFCASSVAGGPSYEQYFGPGTRLTVT.

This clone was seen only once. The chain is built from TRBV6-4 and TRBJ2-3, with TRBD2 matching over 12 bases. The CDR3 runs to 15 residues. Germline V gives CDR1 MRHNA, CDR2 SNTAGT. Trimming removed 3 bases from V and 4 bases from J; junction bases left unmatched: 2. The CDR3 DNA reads TGTGCCAGCAGTGAGACTAGCGGGAGTGCAGATACGCAGTATTTT. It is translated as CASSETSGSADTQYF.

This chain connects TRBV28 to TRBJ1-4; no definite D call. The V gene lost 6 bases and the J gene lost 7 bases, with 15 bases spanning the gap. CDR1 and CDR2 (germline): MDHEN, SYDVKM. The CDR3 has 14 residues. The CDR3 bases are TGTGCCAGCAGCGACTCCCCACGGGTTGAAAAACTGTTTTTT. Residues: CASSDSPRVEKLFF. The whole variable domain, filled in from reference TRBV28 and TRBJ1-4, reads DVKVTQSSRYLVKRTGEKVFLECVQDMDHENMFWYRQDPGLGLRLIYFSYDVKMKEKGDIPEGYSVSREKKERFSLILESASTNQTSMYLCASSDSPRVEKLFFGSGTQLSVL.

The CDR3 protein is CASSEELAVDNEQFF. In DNA, the CDR3 is TGTGCCAGCAGTGAAGAACTAGCGGTGGATAATGAGCAGTTCTTC. This chain joins TRBV2 and TRBJ2-1, with TRBD2 identical over 8 bases. Looked up from germline, CDR1 is SNHLY and CDR2 is FYNNEI. J was trimmed by 7 bases and V by 1 base; bases with no gene match: 6. CDR3 length: 15 residues. The full variable domain, in which reference TRBV2 and TRBJ2-1 provide the parts outside the CDR3, is EPEVTQTPSHQVTQMGQEVILRCVPISNHLYFYWYRQILGQKVEFLVSFYNNEISEKSEIFDDQFSVERPDGSNFTLKIRSTKLEDSAMYFCASSEELAVDNEQFFGPGTRLTVL.

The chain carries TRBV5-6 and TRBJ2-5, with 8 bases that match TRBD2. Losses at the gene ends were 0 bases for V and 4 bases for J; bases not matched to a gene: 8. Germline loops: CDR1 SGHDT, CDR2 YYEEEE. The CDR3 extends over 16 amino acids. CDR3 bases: TGTGCCAGCAGCTTGGGGGCGAGAAGCGGGGGAGAGACCCAGTACTTC. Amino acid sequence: CASSLGARSGGETQYF.

The CDR3 sequence: CASSRTGTYEQYF. The CDR3 DNA reads TGTGCCAGCAGTCGGACAGGGACCTACGAGCAGTACTTC. V gene TRBV6-2 or TRBV6-3 combines with J gene TRBJ2-7, with 8 bases matching TRBD1. This CDR3 region has 13 residues. Germline V gene sequence: CDR1 MNHEY, CDR2 SVGEGT. Trimming at V came to 5 bases and at J to 2 bases, leaving 2 bases not matched to a gene.

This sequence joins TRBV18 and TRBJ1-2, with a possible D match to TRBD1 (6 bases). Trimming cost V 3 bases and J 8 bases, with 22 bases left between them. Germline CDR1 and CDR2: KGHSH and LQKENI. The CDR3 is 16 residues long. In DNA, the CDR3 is TGTGCCAGCTCACCGCGGACAGCCGAGTCGATAGAAGGCTACACCTTC. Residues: CASSPRTAESIEGYTF.

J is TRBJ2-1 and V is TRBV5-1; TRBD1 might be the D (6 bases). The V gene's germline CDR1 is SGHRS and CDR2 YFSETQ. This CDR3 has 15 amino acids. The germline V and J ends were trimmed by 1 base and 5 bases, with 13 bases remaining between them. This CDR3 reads CASSLTGSVNNEQFF. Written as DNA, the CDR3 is TGCGCCAGCAGCTTGACAGGGTCCGTAAACAATGAGCAGTTCTTC.

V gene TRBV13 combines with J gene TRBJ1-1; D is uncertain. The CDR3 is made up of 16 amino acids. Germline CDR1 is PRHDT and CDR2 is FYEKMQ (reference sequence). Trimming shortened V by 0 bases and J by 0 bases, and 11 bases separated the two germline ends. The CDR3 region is CASSLGVGYLNTEAFF. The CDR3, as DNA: TGTGCCAGCAGCTTAGGGGTCGGATACCTGAACACTGAAGCTTTCTTT.

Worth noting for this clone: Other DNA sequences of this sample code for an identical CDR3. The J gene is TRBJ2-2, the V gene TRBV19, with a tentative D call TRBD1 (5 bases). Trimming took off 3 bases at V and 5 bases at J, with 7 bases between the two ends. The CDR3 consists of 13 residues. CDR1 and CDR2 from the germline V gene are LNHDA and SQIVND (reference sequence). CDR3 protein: CASSISGTGELFF. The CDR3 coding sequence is TGTGCCAGTAGTATCTCAGGGACCGGGGAGCTGTTTTTT.

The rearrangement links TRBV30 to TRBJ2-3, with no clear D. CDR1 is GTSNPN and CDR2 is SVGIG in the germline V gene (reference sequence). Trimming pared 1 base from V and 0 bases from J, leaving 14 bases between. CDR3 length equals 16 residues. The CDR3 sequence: CAWSALVGSSTDTQYF. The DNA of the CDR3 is TGTGCCTGGAGTGCCTTAGTAGGATCTAGCACAGATACGCAGTATTTT.

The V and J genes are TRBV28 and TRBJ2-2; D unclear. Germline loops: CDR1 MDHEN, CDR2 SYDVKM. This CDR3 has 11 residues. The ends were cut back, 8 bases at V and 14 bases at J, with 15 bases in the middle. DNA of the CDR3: TGTGCCAGCCAGACTCCCCGCCAACTGTTTTTT. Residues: CASQTPRQLFF. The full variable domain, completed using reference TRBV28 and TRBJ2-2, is DVKVTQSSRYLVKRTGEKVFLECVQDMDHENMFWYRQDPGLGLRLIYFSYDVKMKEKGDIPEGYSVSREKKERFSLILESASTNQTSMYLCASQTPRQLFFGEGSRLTVL.

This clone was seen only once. The CDR3 nucleotides read TGTGCCACCAGTGGCCCGGGACAGGGATACAATGAGCAGTTCTTC. Its protein is CATSGPGQGYNEQFF. The gene calls are TRBV24-1 and TRBJ2-1, with TRBD1 matching 9 bases. Germline values: CDR1 KGHDR, CDR2 SFDVKD. After removal of 5 bases from V and 4 bases from J, the junction contained 5 bases not matched to a gene. The CDR3 spans 15 residues.

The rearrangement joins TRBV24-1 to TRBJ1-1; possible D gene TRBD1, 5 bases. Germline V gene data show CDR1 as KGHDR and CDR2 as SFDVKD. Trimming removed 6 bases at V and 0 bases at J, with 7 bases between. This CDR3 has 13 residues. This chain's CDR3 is CATSNRMNTEAFF. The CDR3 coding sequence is TGTGCCACCAGTAACAGGATGAACACTGAAGCTTTCTTT.

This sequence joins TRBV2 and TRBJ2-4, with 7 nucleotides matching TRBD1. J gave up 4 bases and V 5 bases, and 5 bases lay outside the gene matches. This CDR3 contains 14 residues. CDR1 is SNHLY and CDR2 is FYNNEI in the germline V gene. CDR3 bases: TGTGCCAGCAGTTACAGGGGTCCGAAAAACATTCAGTACTTC. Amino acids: CASSYRGPKNIQYF.

This CDR3 is CASSRGSYNEQFF. DNA for the CDR3: TGTGCCAGCAGCCGGGGCTCCTACAATGAGCAGTTCTTC. V is TRBV6-5 and J is TRBJ2-1; tentative D call: TRBD2 (5 bases). Trimming took off 6 bases at V and 0 bases at J, with 6 bases between the two ends. There are 13 residues in the CDR3. Germline CDR1 MNHEY, CDR2 SVGAGI.

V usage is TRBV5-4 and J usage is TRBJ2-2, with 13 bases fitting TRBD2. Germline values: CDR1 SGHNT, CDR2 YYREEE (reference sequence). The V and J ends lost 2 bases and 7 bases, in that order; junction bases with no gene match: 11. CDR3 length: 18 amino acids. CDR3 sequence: CASSFELAGGPQVGELFF. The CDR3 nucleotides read TGTGCCAGCAGCTTCGAACTAGCGGGAGGGCCTCAGGTCGGGGAGCTGTTTTTT.